Below, 21 T cell receptor beta chains from the same sample are listed, as sequenced in a study of CD8+ T cells in alopecia areata. Extraction of RNA preceded its reverse transcription into cDNA, which served as the sequencing template. Measured with immunoSEQ multiplex PCR; TCRdb has only the in-frame clones, and not every one. In the table there are around 180,000 clones, roughly 66% of which are singletons. Documented treatment: oral pan-JAK inhibitor, 5-10 mg twice daily. Here the sequenced sample was CD4+ T cells sorted from blood, taken at week 24, from a patient treated with tofacitinib. These TCRs come from a human donor with alopecia areata.

The chain uses TRBV9 and TRBJ2-3; D remains ambiguous. The V and J ends lost 4 bases and 1 base respectively, with 4 bases between them. The CDR3 is made up of 12 amino acids. The germline CDR1 and CDR2 sequences are SGDLS and YYNGEE. The CDR3 DNA follows: TGTGCCAGCAGCCCCGGCACAGATACGCAGTATTTT. This codes for CASSPGTDTQYF.

The chain carries TRBV10-3 and TRBJ2-3; no clear D gene. This CDR3 region has 10 residues. CDR1 ENHRY and CDR2 SYGVKD come from the germline V gene. The V end lost 8 bases, the J end lost 5 bases, and 5 bases lay between the germline ends. The CDR3 nucleotides are TGTGCCATCGGTCGAGATACGCAGTATTTT. Translated: CAIGRDTQYF.

The CDR3 region has the DNA TGCGCCAGCAGCTTGGAGGAACAGGGGAGCTACGAGCAGTACTTC. Translated: CASSLEEQGSYEQYF. V gene TRBV5-1 combines with J gene TRBJ2-7; 7 bases fit TRBD1. Germline V lookup: CDR1 SGHRS, CDR2 YFSETQ. Trimming at V came to 0 bases and at J to 3 bases, leaving 6 bases not matched to a gene. The CDR3 covers 15 residues.

This chain uses TRBV7-9 with TRBJ1-1; D not resolved. V lost 5 bases to trimming and J lost 2 bases, with 9 bases between them. The CDR3 contains 13 residues. Per germline, CDR1 SEHNR and CDR2 FQNEAQ (reference sequence). The CDR3 sequence is CASSPGSNTEAFF. CDR3 nucleotide sequence: TGTGCCAGCAGCCCGGGGAGTAACACTGAAGCTTTCTTT.

This clone was seen a handful of times. The chain uses TRBV5-5 and TRBJ1-2; perhaps TRBD1 as D (6 bases). This CDR3 contains 16 residues. Germline V lookup: CDR1 SGHKS, CDR2 YYEKEE (reference sequence). V lost 3 bases to trimming and J lost 4 bases, with 19 bases between them. Here the CDR3 reads CASSSLGMGAGYGYTF. DNA of the CDR3: TGTGCCAGCAGCTCGCTCGGGATGGGGGCCGGCTATGGCTACACCTTC.

The V call is TRBV25-1, the J call TRBJ1-1; D uncertain. The CDR3 length is 13 residues. V lost 8 bases and J 8 bases, leaving 18 bases between the germline ends. Germline V lookup: CDR1 MGHDK, CDR2 SYGVNS. CDR3 amino acids: CASSGNRVSEAFF. CDR3 DNA sequence: TGTGCCAGCTCCGGGAATAGAGTCTCAGAAGCTTTCTTT.

The chain recombines TRBV2 with TRBJ2-7; D is perhaps TRBD1 (5 bases). This CDR3 spans 12 amino acids. Trimming removed 5 bases at V and 7 bases at J, with 12 bases between. Looked up from germline, CDR1 is SNHLY and CDR2 is FYNNEI. Here the CDR3 reads CASSWQGQEQYF. The DNA for the CDR3 is TGTGCCAGCAGTTGGCAGGGTCAAGAGCAGTACTTC.

The V and J genes are TRBV2 and TRBJ2-1; 10 bases match TRBD2. This CDR3 has 16 residues. Germline CDR1 is SNHLY and CDR2 is FYNNEI. V shed 5 bases, J shed 3 bases, and the junction held 7 bases outside the gene matches. Here the CDR3 reads CASSNIRLAGYNEQFF. The CDR3 nucleotides are TGTGCCAGCAGTAATATCAGACTAGCGGGCTACAATGAGCAGTTCTTC.

This clone came up once. The rearrangement joins TRBV5-1 to TRBJ2-7; 9 bases are a match to TRBD1. The J segment lost 4 bases and the V segment lost 4 bases, leaving 12 bases of the junction unmatched. The CDR3 extends over 16 amino acids. Germline lookup yields CDR1 SGHRS and CDR2 YFSETQ. The DNA for the CDR3 is TGCGCCAGCAGCGTCGTCGAGGACAGGGGTCTTTACGAGCAGTACTTC. Translating gives CASSVVEDRGLYEQYF.

V is TRBV30 and J is TRBJ1-2; no clear D gene. Germline V gives CDR1 GTSNPN, CDR2 SVGIG (reference sequence). The V end lost 0 bases, the J end lost 0 bases, and 11 bases lay between the germline ends. The CDR3 covers 15 residues. CDR3 nucleotide sequence: TGTGCCTGGAGTGTGTCGCCAGTCTCTAACTATGGCTACACCTTC. This sequence encodes CAWSVSPVSNYGYTF.

The chain recombines TRBV7-2 with TRBJ1-2, with no clear D. The CDR3 consists of 14 residues. Looked up from germline, CDR1 is SGHTA and CDR2 is FQGNSA. V was clipped by 1 base and J by 0 bases, with 6 bases between them. The DNA of the CDR3 is TGTGCCAGCAGCTTAGGCCCACCTAACTATGGCTACACCTTC. It encodes CASSLGPPNYGYTF.

The genes are TRBV25-1 and TRBJ2-7; 8 bases are a match to TRBD1. In germline, CDR1 is MGHDK, CDR2 SYGVNS. The CDR3 extends over 15 amino acids. The V segment lost 3 bases and the J segment 2 bases; nucleotides outside the gene matches: 6. CDR3 nucleotides: TGTGCCAGCAGTGACGGGCGGACAGGGCCCTACGAGCAGTACTTC. This gives the protein CASSDGRTGPYEQYF.

The V gene is TRBV29-1, the J gene TRBJ1-5; 9 bases match TRBD1. Germline trimming cut 5 bases from V and 2 bases from J; bases unmatched to any gene: 13. This CDR3 is built from 17 residues. Germline V CDR1 and CDR2: SQVTM, ANQGSEA. CDR3: CSVRTSGQGSGNQPQHF. CDR3 coding DNA: TGCAGCGTTCGGACCTCGGGACAGGGATCGGGCAATCAGCCCCAGCATTTT. The full variable domain, completed using reference TRBV29-1 and TRBJ1-5, is SAVISQKPSRDICQRGTSLTIQCQVDSQVTMMFWYRQQPGQSLTLIATANQGSEATYESGFVIDKFPISRPNLTFSTLTVSNMSPEDSSIYLCSVRTSGQGSGNQPQHFGDGTRLSIL.

The rearrangement uses TRBV30 and TRBJ2-5, with 9 bases lining up with TRBD1. The V and J ends lost 5 bases and 1 base, in that order; junction bases with no gene match: 2. CDR1 and CDR2 from the germline V gene are GTSNPN and SVGIG (reference sequence). The CDR3 totals 13 residues. The CDR3 bases are TGTGCCTGGGGACAGGGGTTCCAAGAGACCCAGTACTTC. Amino acids: CAWGQGFQETQYF.

V is TRBV4-1 and J is TRBJ1-1; D is possibly TRBD1 (6 bases). With 1 base removed from V and 0 bases from J, the gap between germline ends came to 12 bases. The CDR3 contains 16 residues. Germline V CDR1 and CDR2: MGHRA, YSYEKL. The CDR3 is CASSQVTGPLNTEAFF. The CDR3 region has the DNA TGCGCCAGCAGCCAAGTTACAGGGCCGTTGAACACTGAAGCTTTCTTT.

On this clone itself: Other nucleotide sequences from this sample produce the same CDR3. The V gene is TRBV18, the J gene TRBJ1-5; 10 nucleotides align to TRBD1. V gave up 6 bases and J gave up 4 bases; unmatched junction bases: 3. The CDR3 totals 14 residues. From germline, CDR1 is KGHSH and CDR2 LQKENI. DNA for the CDR3: TGTGCCAGCTCCCCGGGACAGGGGAATCAGCCCCAGCATTTT. The encoded protein is CASSPGQGNQPQHF.

This chain links TRBV2 with TRBJ1-2; D is ambiguous. The CDR3 consists of 15 residues. Germline CDR1 and CDR2: SNHLY and FYNNEI. V shed 5 bases and J shed 4 bases, with 17 bases lying between them. CDR3 residues: CASSPKKGSFYGYTF. CDR3 DNA: TGTGCCAGCAGTCCTAAGAAAGGGAGTTTCTATGGCTACACCTTC.

The rearrangement joins TRBV29-1 to TRBJ2-7; TRBD1 matches 7 bases. The CDR3 sequence is 13 residues long. The germline CDR1 and CDR2 sequences are SQVTM and ANQGSEA. J gave up 6 bases and V 4 bases, and 9 bases lay outside the gene matches. This CDR3 reads CSVVDRVSIEQYF. The DNA for the CDR3 is TGCAGCGTTGTAGACAGGGTTTCGATCGAGCAGTACTTC.

In the case of this clone: The sample has other DNA sequences that encode this CDR3 too. The chain joins TRBV25-1 to TRBJ1-1; 9 bases align to TRBD1. CDR1 and CDR2 from the germline V gene are MGHDK and SYGVNS. The ends lost 6 bases at V and 2 bases at J; junction bases unmatched: 1. The CDR3 totals 13 residues. CDR3 nucleotide sequence: TGTGCCAGCAGGGGACAGGGAAACACTGAAGCTTTCTTT. Protein sequence: CASRGQGNTEAFF.

The chain is built from TRBV7-2 and TRBJ1-1, with a weak D call TRBD1 (5 bases). CDR3 length: 15 residues. CDR1 and CDR2 from the germline V gene are SGHTA and FQGNSA. The germline V and J ends were trimmed by 2 bases and 1 base, with 11 bases remaining between them. In DNA, the CDR3 is TGTGCCAGCAGCTTAAAGGGACTGAGGAACACTGAAGCTTTCTTT. As protein: CASSLKGLRNTEAFF.

This clone was seen once. The chain has TRBV29-1 and TRBJ1-2, with 8 bases fitting TRBD1. The V and J ends lost 5 bases and 2 bases, in that order; junction bases with no gene match: 7. The CDR3 is made up of 14 amino acids. Germline V CDR1 and CDR2: SQVTM, ANQGSEA. CDR3 coding DNA: TGCAGCGTTTATGGGGACAGGATAAACTATGGCTACACCTTC. Protein sequence: CSVYGDRINYGYTF.